The 29 T cell receptor beta chains listed next were all sequenced from one sample in a study of PD-L1 blockade in urothelial cancer (dated by TCRdb to about 2017). Explained via the paper, the time point label denotes: pretreatment peripheral blood. Library construction relied on the immunoSEQ multiplex PCR assay. This immuneACCESS table, as held by TCRdb, lists in-frame sequences with V and J called but not all clones. Of the missing ones, under half trace to an unresolved V gene in checked studies; the others have no known cause. The table for this sample lists 85,000 to 90,000 clones; roughly 90% of them were counted only once. The ten top clones hold 0.85% to 1% of the sample. Source: PBMCs, taken around atezolizumab (anti-PD-L1) treatment. The receptor set was obtained from a woman of 80 years or more with urothelial cancer.

This clone was observed a few times. This chain links TRBV7-3 with TRBJ2-1; TRBD2 aligns across 9 bases. Germline trimming cut 4 bases from V and 6 bases from J; bases unmatched to any gene: 13. CDR1 SGHTA and CDR2 FQGTGA come from the germline V gene. The CDR3 is made up of 17 amino acids. The CDR3 is CASSSRAGTSPGNEQFF. For the CDR3, the DNA is TGTGCCAGCAGCTCACGCGCTGGGACTAGCCCGGGCAATGAGCAGTTCTTC.

This clone was observed a single time. The genes are TRBV5-4 and TRBJ1-4; 8 nucleotides agree with TRBD1. J was trimmed by 6 bases and V by 4 bases; bases with no gene match: 8. The CDR3 consists of 15 residues. Germline V lookup: CDR1 SGHNT, CDR2 YYREEE (reference sequence). The CDR3 sequence is CASSRARGRDEKLFF. CDR3 in DNA: TGTGCCAGCAGCCGCGCCAGGGGGCGTGATGAAAAACTGTTTTTT. Supplemented by reference TRBV5-4 and TRBJ1-4, the full variable domain reads ETGVTQSPTHLIKTRGQQVTLRCSSQSGHNTVSWYQQALGQGPQFIFQYYREEENGRGNFPPRFSGLQFPNYSSELNVNALELDDSALYLCASSRARGRDEKLFFGSGTQLSVL.

The chain has TRBV28 and TRBJ2-3, with TRBD2 matching 14 bases. Germline lookup yields CDR1 MDHEN and CDR2 SYDVKM. Trimming cost V 6 bases and J 4 bases; bases outside gene matches: 12. The CDR3 length is 18 residues. CDR3 coding DNA: TGTGCCAGCAGGCCGACCGGGACTAGCGGGAGTATTGCAGATACGCAGTATTTT. Translating it yields CASRPTGTSGSIADTQYF.

The chain combines TRBV5-1 with TRBJ2-1, with TRBD1 matching 8 bases. The CDR3 has 15 amino acids. Germline V lookup: CDR1 SGHRS, CDR2 YFSETQ. V dropped 4 bases and J dropped 7; count of bases not matched to a gene: 10. CDR3 residues: CASSQGATGQNEQFF. The DNA for the CDR3 is TGCGCCAGCAGCCAGGGGGCAACGGGCCAAAATGAGCAGTTCTTC.

The chain employs TRBV4-1 and TRBJ2-5; no clear D gene. V lost 1 base and J 2 bases, leaving 8 bases between the germline ends. This CDR3 has 14 amino acids. The germline V gene has CDR1 MGHRA and CDR2 YSYEKL. The CDR3 region is CASSQVQLQETQYF. CDR3 coding DNA: TGCGCCAGCAGCCAAGTCCAACTTCAAGAGACCCAGTACTTC.

V is TRBV30 and J is TRBJ2-7; 10 bases are a match to TRBD2. The germline V gene encodes CDR1 GTSNPN and CDR2 SVGIG (reference sequence). V was pared by 0 bases and J by 6 bases, with 5 bases of the junction left unmatched. This CDR3 has 14 residues. Here the CDR3 reads CAWSVVLAGAEQYF. The CDR3 bases are TGTGCCTGGAGTGTGGTGCTAGCGGGAGCCGAGCAGTACTTC. The full variable domain, rest sourced from reference TRBV30 and TRBJ2-7, is SQTIHQWPATLVQPVGSPLSLECTVEGTSNPNLYWYRQAAGRGLQLLFYSVGIGQISSEVPQNLSASRPQDRQFILSSKKLLLSDSGFYLCAWSVVLAGAEQYFGPGTRLTVT.

V is TRBV5-6 and J is TRBJ2-2, with D uncertain. Looked up from germline, CDR1 is SGHDT and CDR2 is YYEEEE. Trimming removed 4 bases at V and 8 bases at J, with 9 bases between. The CDR3 has 12 amino acids. As DNA, the CDR3 is TGTGCCAGCAGCATCTTCGGGGGGGAGCTGTTTTTT. It translates to CASSIFGGELFF.

This clone was seen a few times. This chain uses TRBV5-6 with TRBJ1-4, with 9 nucleotides matching TRBD1. V gave up 4 bases and J gave up 3 bases; unmatched junction bases: 7. Germline CDR1 and CDR2: SGHDT and YYEEEE. This CDR3 region has 16 residues. The CDR3 DNA follows: TGTGCCAGCAGCACCTACCGGACAGGGGCTAATGAAAAACTGTTTTTT. As protein: CASSTYRTGANEKLFF.

This clone was counted a few times. The chain couples TRBV2 to TRBJ1-1; 11 bases fit TRBD1. Germline CDR1 is SNHLY and CDR2 is FYNNEI. The CDR3 consists of 14 residues. With 3 bases clipped from V and 10 bases from J, the junction kept 7 bases outside the gene matches. The CDR3 is CASSDWTGGLTAFF. CDR3 nucleotides: TGTGCCAGCAGTGACTGGACAGGGGGCTTAACAGCTTTCTTT.

This clone was seen only once. V gene TRBV5-1 combines with J gene TRBJ2-2, with a possible D match to TRBD1 (5 bases). Trimming took off 7 bases at V and 0 bases at J, with 10 bases between the two ends. This CDR3 comprises 14 residues. CDR1 and CDR2 (germline): SGHRS, YFSETQ. CDR3 protein: CASFRGSNTGELFF. The CDR3, as DNA: TGCGCCAGCTTTAGGGGTTCGAACACCGGGGAGCTGTTTTTT.

The rearrangement links TRBV5-4 to TRBJ2-3; no reliable D call. Trimming removed 4 bases from V and 2 bases from J, with 8 bases in between. This CDR3 spans 13 amino acids. From germline, CDR1 is SGHNT and CDR2 YYREEE (reference sequence). The CDR3, as DNA: TGTGCCAGCAGCGAGCTATCCACAGATACGCAGTATTTT. Its protein product is CASSELSTDTQYF.

The chain recombines TRBV28 with TRBJ2-7, with 7 bases lining up with TRBD2. V lost 5 bases, J lost 1 base, and 5 bases stayed unmatched. This CDR3 spans 14 amino acids. Germline V CDR1 and CDR2: MDHEN, SYDVKM. The DNA for the CDR3 is TGTGCCAGCAGTGTTAATAGCGGGTCCTACGAGCAGTACTTC. Amino acid sequence: CASSVNSGSYEQYF.

The chain links TRBV7-8 to TRBJ1-5; TRBD1 might be the D (6 bases). Trimming removed 5 bases from V and 6 bases from J, with 11 bases in between. CDR1 and CDR2 (germline): SGHVS, FQNEAQ. The CDR3 runs 13 residues. The CDR3 sequence: CASSAGGPQPQHF. CDR3 nucleotide sequence: TGTGCCAGCAGCGCCGGGGGGCCTCAGCCCCAGCATTTT.

This clone was counted a single time. The V and J genes are TRBV28 and TRBJ2-3; 7 bases line up with TRBD2. Germline CDR1 reads MDHEN; CDR2 reads SYDVKM. V was clipped by 8 bases and J by 2 bases; unmatched bases: 10. The CDR3 loop spans 15 amino acids. The CDR3 is CASRGRVRITDTQYF. The DNA for the CDR3 is TGTGCCAGCCGGGGGAGGGTAAGAATCACAGATACGCAGTATTTT.

The CDR3 sequence: CATSPGAANEKLFF. In nucleotides, the CDR3 is TGTGCCACCAGCCCAGGGGCAGCTAATGAAAAACTGTTTTTT. This chain uses TRBV27 with TRBJ1-4, with a tentative D call TRBD1 (6 bases). Per the germline V gene, CDR1 is MNHEY and CDR2 is SMNVEV (reference sequence). There are 14 residues in the CDR3. Deletions cut 10 bases from V and 3 bases from J, with 15 bases between.

The chain recombines TRBV28 with TRBJ1-4; D not resolved. The CDR3 spans 13 residues. The ends were cut back, 3 bases at V and 6 bases at J, with 8 bases in the middle. CDR1 MDHEN and CDR2 SYDVKM come from the germline V gene. The chain's CDR3 is CASSFPGDEKLFF. CDR3 bases: TGTGCCAGCAGTTTCCCCGGGGATGAAAAACTGTTTTTT.

This chain uses TRBV6-5 with TRBJ1-2, with D possibly TRBD1 on 5 matching bases. V was shortened by 2 bases and J by 4 bases, with 14 bases between the two germline ends. This CDR3 has 15 residues. CDR1 is MNHEY and CDR2 is SVGAGI in the germline V gene. The CDR3, as DNA: TGTGCCAGCAGTTACAGCAGGGATGGTAGCTATGGCTACACCTTC. Its protein product is CASSYSRDGSYGYTF.

This rearrangement joins TRBV15 to TRBJ2-1, with 8 bases identical to TRBD1. There are 17 residues in the CDR3. CDR1 and CDR2 (germline): LNHNV, YYDKDF (reference sequence). Trimming removed 6 bases from V and 2 bases from J; junction bases left unmatched: 12. CDR3 protein: CATRGWGTGYPYNEQFF. The DNA for the CDR3 is TGTGCCACCAGAGGGTGGGGGACAGGATACCCCTACAATGAGCAGTTCTTC. Using reference TRBV15 and TRBJ2-1 for the parts outside the CDR3, the full variable domain is DAMVIQNPRYQVTQFGKPVTLSCSQTLNHNVMYWYQQKSSQAPKLLFHYYDKDFNNEADTPDNFQSRRPNTSFCFLDIRSPGLGDTAMYLCATRGWGTGYPYNEQFFGPGTRLTVL.

This clone has a single count. The V and J genes are TRBV15 and TRBJ2-2; D remains unclear. This CDR3 region has 15 residues. Looked up from germline, CDR1 is LNHNV and CDR2 is YYDKDF (reference sequence). Trimming stripped 1 base from V and 3 bases from J, with 9 bases between. CDR3 amino acids: CATSRVLEDTGELFF. The CDR3 bases are TGTGCCACCAGCAGAGTTCTTGAGGACACCGGGGAGCTGTTTTTT.

This sequence joins TRBV30 and TRBJ2-1; no definite D call. The V gene's germline CDR1 is GTSNPN and CDR2 SVGIG (reference sequence). The CDR3 sequence is 11 residues long. The V gene lost 4 bases and the J gene lost 9 bases, with 10 bases spanning the gap. The CDR3 spells CAWNNLAEQFF. In DNA, the CDR3 is TGTGCCTGGAATAATCTGGCTGAGCAGTTCTTC.

The chain uses TRBV2 and TRBJ1-5, with TRBD1 matching 7 bases. This CDR3 is built from 15 residues. V trimming: 6 bases; J trimming: 6 bases; junction bases outside the gene matches: 11. Germline values: CDR1 SNHLY, CDR2 FYNNEI. The CDR3 bases are TGTGCCAGCAGCCGTCAAACAGGGGCAGGTCAGCCCCAGCATTTT. Translation: CASSRQTGAGQPQHF.

V is TRBV6-1 and J is TRBJ1-1; tentative D call: TRBD1 (5 bases). Germline V gives CDR1 MNHNS, CDR2 SASEGT. V was shortened by 6 bases and J by 4 bases, with 12 bases between the two germline ends. This CDR3 has 13 residues. CDR3 sequence reads: CASSPRVVTEAFF. Written as DNA, the CDR3 is TGTGCCAGCAGCCCCAGGGTCGTCACTGAAGCTTTCTTT.

This chain connects TRBV19 to TRBJ1-1; a possible D gene is TRBD1 (5 bases). The CDR3 is 14 amino acids. Deletions cut 7 bases from V and 3 bases from J, with 15 bases between. Looked up from germline, CDR1 is LNHDA and CDR2 is SQIVND (reference sequence). The CDR3: CASNPFRDYTEAFF. Here the CDR3 DNA reads TGTGCCAGTAACCCCTTCAGGGACTACACTGAAGCTTTCTTT.

This rearrangement joins TRBV18 to TRBJ1-2; 7 bases map to TRBD1. The CDR3 is 14 amino acids. Germline CDR1 reads KGHSH; CDR2 reads LQKENI. The ends lost 3 bases at V and 6 bases at J; junction bases unmatched: 7. This CDR3 is CASSPPGQQNGYTF. The CDR3 region has the DNA TGTGCCAGCTCACCCCCGGGACAGCAGAATGGCTACACCTTC.

The CDR3 here is CASSHGGIASSTDTQYF. The CDR3 DNA reads as TGTGCCAGCAGCCACGGGGGGATAGCGTCTAGCACAGATACGCAGTATTTT. V gene TRBV4-2 combines with J gene TRBJ2-3; 7 positions agree with TRBD2. Germline-derived CDR1 and CDR2 are LGHNA and YNFKEQ. There are 17 residues in the CDR3. V shed 3 bases and J 0 bases; nucleotides not matched to a gene: 9.

The chain uses TRBV6-6 and TRBJ2-7; D is uncertain. V shed 3 bases and J shed 7 bases, with 7 bases lying between them. Germline V gene data show CDR1 as MNHNY and CDR2 as SVGAGI (reference sequence). The CDR3 covers 11 residues. The CDR3 is CASSYLREQYF. The CDR3 region has the DNA TGTGCCAGCAGTTATCTGAGGGAGCAGTACTTC.

CDR3 bases: TGCGCCAGCAGCTCCGATAGCGGGAGTCGTCATGAGCAGTTCTTC. It yields the protein CASSSDSGSRHEQFF. The chain carries TRBV5-1 and TRBJ2-1, with 9 bases identical to TRBD2. CDR3 length: 15 residues. Germline CDR1 reads SGHRS; CDR2 reads YFSETQ. The trim removed 3 bases at V and 8 bases at J, leaving 9 bases unmatched.

The rearrangement links TRBV5-6 to TRBJ2-3; a weak D match, TRBD2 (5 bases). The germline gives CDR1 SGHDT, CDR2 YYEEEE. The V gene lost 4 bases and the J gene lost 8 bases, with 14 bases spanning the gap. The CDR3 spans 13 residues. The CDR3 DNA is TGTGCCAGCAGCCCTCCCTCTAGCTCTACGCAGTATTTT. Its translation: CASSPPSSSTQYF.

V and J are TRBV5-6 and TRBJ1-1; TRBD1 aligns across 7 bases. V trimming: 4 bases; J trimming: 4 bases; junction bases outside the gene matches: 4. The V gene's germline CDR1 is SGHDT and CDR2 YYEEEE. The length of the CDR3 is 13 residues. DNA for the CDR3: TGTGCCAGCAGCGGACAGGTCCGCACTGAAGCTTTCTTT. Protein sequence: CASSGQVRTEAFF. Full variable domain (rest looked up from reference TRBV5-6 and TRBJ1-1): DAGVTQSPTHLIKTRGQQVTLRCSPKSGHDTVSWYQQALGQGPQFIFQYYEEEERQRGNFPDRFSGHQFPNYSSELNVNALLLGDSALYLCASSGQVRTEAFFGQGTRLTVV.